These T cell receptor beta chains were read from a single sample in a study of CD8 T cells in ankylosing spondylitis. Each CDR3 protein gets one entry after TCRdb re-called the 5' RACE reads with MiXCR. The sample gives 700,000 to 850,000 distinct CDR3 sequences, 12% of which show up once; roughly 0.51% is in the top ten. The source material was blood, either unsorted or a sorted T cell fraction (not recorded which). Receptors originate from a male donor with ankylosing spondylitis. Each CDR3 is given with its conserved first and last residue. The order of the fields is V gene, clone size, J gene, D gene, CDR3 DNA, CDR3 protein. The D gene is left open where the match is weak. The size field is filled for only some rows; it gives once, few, many or a size class.

v_call: TRBV20-1; clone_size: few; j_call: TRBJ1-2; d_call: -; cdr3_nt: TGCAGTGCTAGCCCGGGGGCCAACTATGGCTACACCTTC; cdr3_aa: CSASPGANYGYTF
v_call: TRBV12-3/TRBV12-4; clone_size: -; j_call: TRBJ1-1; d_call: -; cdr3_nt: TGTGCCAGCACCGAGCGGGCAGGGACCACTGAAGCTTTCTTT; cdr3_aa: CASTERAGTTEAFF
v_call: TRBV12-3/TRBV12-4; clone_size: many; j_call: TRBJ1-2; d_call: -; cdr3_nt: TGTGCCAGCAGTTTACAGGGGGGCTACACCTTC; cdr3_aa: CASSLQGGYTF
v_call: TRBV20-1; clone_size: -; j_call: TRBJ2-1; d_call: -; cdr3_nt: TGCAGTGCTAGAGAAGGGGGGGCTAGGTTCTTC; cdr3_aa: CSAREGGARFF
v_call: TRBV4-3; clone_size: many; j_call: TRBJ2-5; d_call: -; cdr3_nt: TGCGCCAGCAGCCATCGATTGGGGAGAGAGACCCAGTACTTC; cdr3_aa: CASSHRLGRETQYF
v_call: TRBV5-1; clone_size: few; j_call: TRBJ2-2; d_call: -; cdr3_nt: TGCGCCAGCAGCTTACGGGTTTCGAACACCGGGGAGCTGTTTTTT; cdr3_aa: CASSLRVSNTGELFF
v_call: TRBV5-1; clone_size: -; j_call: TRBJ2-7; d_call: TRBD1; cdr3_nt: TGCGCCAGCAGCCCCGGGACAGGGGTCTTCTACGAGCAGTACTTC; cdr3_aa: CASSPGTGVFYEQYF
v_call: TRBV7-6; clone_size: -; j_call: TRBJ2-2; d_call: TRBD1; cdr3_nt: TGTGCCAGTGACAGGGGGTTGAACACCGGGGAGCTGTTTTTT; cdr3_aa: CASDRGLNTGELFF
v_call: TRBV20-1; clone_size: many; j_call: TRBJ2-7; d_call: TRBD2; cdr3_nt: TGCAGTGCTAGCCCCTGGACTAGCGTTGCCTACGAGCAGTACTTC; cdr3_aa: CSASPWTSVAYEQYF
v_call: TRBV4-3; clone_size: -; j_call: TRBJ2-3; d_call: -; cdr3_nt: TGCGCCAGCAGCCAAGATTTGACGGGAGCCGCAGATACGCAGTATTTT; cdr3_aa: CASSQDLTGAADTQYF
v_call: TRBV7-9; clone_size: -; j_call: TRBJ2-1; d_call: -; cdr3_nt: TGTGCCAGCAGTCCTTCCGGAGGGGGGAATTACAATGAGCAGTTCTTC; cdr3_aa: CASSPSGGGNYNEQFF
v_call: TRBV20-1; clone_size: many; j_call: TRBJ2-7; d_call: TRBD2; cdr3_nt: TGCAGTGCCATCGGACTAGCGGGAACCGACGAGCAGTACTTC; cdr3_aa: CSAIGLAGTDEQYF
v_call: TRBV7-9; clone_size: -; j_call: TRBJ2-1; d_call: TRBD1; cdr3_nt: TGTGCCAGCAGCTTAGGTAGGGGGCGCCGAAACAATGAGCAGTTCTTC; cdr3_aa: CASSLGRGRRNNEQFF
v_call: TRBV7-3; clone_size: few; j_call: TRBJ1-1; d_call: -; cdr3_nt: TGTGCCAGCAGCCCCTCGTTGGGAGTTGAAGCTTTCTTT; cdr3_aa: CASSPSLGVEAFF
v_call: TRBV6-2/TRBV6-3; clone_size: -; j_call: TRBJ1-2; d_call: -; cdr3_nt: TGTGCCAGCAGCCGGCCCGGGACGGTCTATGGCTACACCTTC; cdr3_aa: CASSRPGTVYGYTF
v_call: TRBV20-1; clone_size: few; j_call: TRBJ2-7; d_call: -; cdr3_nt: TGCAGTGCTAGAGATGCGGTAGACTCCTACGAGCAGTACTTC; cdr3_aa: CSARDAVDSYEQYF
v_call: TRBV5-1; clone_size: -; j_call: TRBJ2-3; d_call: TRBD2; cdr3_nt: TGCGCCAGCAGCTTGGCCCCTAGCGGGACAGATACGCAGTATTTT; cdr3_aa: CASSLAPSGTDTQYF
v_call: TRBV6-1; clone_size: few; j_call: TRBJ2-7; d_call: TRBD1; cdr3_nt: TGTGCCAGCAGTAAAAAAACCGGGACAGGGCTCTACGAGCAGTACTTC; cdr3_aa: CASSKKTGTGLYEQYF
v_call: TRBV24-1; clone_size: few; j_call: TRBJ1-1; d_call: -; cdr3_nt: TGTGCCACCACCTCCTGGGGGAACACTGAAGCTTTCTTT; cdr3_aa: CATTSWGNTEAFF
v_call: TRBV5-1; clone_size: few; j_call: TRBJ2-7; d_call: TRBD1; cdr3_nt: TGCGCCAGCGTCCGGGACAGCAGCTCCTACGAGCAGTACTTC; cdr3_aa: CASVRDSSSYEQYF
v_call: TRBV5-1; clone_size: few; j_call: TRBJ2-7; d_call: -; cdr3_nt: TGCGCCAGCAGCTTGGTCCAACACGCCCGCTCCTACGAGCAGTACTTC; cdr3_aa: CASSLVQHARSYEQYF
v_call: TRBV10-3; clone_size: few; j_call: TRBJ1-4; d_call: -; cdr3_nt: TGTGCCATCAGTGAGGAAGTCGGGGTAAAACTGTTTTTT; cdr3_aa: CAISEEVGVKLFF
v_call: TRBV4-3; clone_size: few; j_call: TRBJ2-3; d_call: -; cdr3_nt: TGCGCCAGCAGCCAAGGAGCGGCATTAACAGATACGCAGTATTTT; cdr3_aa: CASSQGAALTDTQYF
v_call: TRBV6-1; clone_size: few; j_call: TRBJ2-2; d_call: TRBD2; cdr3_nt: TGTGCCAGCATCCTTAGGGCTAGCGGGAGCACCGGGGAGCTGTTTTTT; cdr3_aa: CASILRASGSTGELFF
v_call: TRBV20-1; clone_size: -; j_call: TRBJ2-7; d_call: -; cdr3_nt: TGCAGTGCTATTCGGACGGCACTCTACGAGCAGTACTTC; cdr3_aa: CSAIRTALYEQYF
v_call: TRBV20-1; clone_size: few; j_call: TRBJ2-5; d_call: -; cdr3_nt: TGCAGTGCTAGAGCGGTCCCCCCGCAAGAGACCCAGTACTTC; cdr3_aa: CSARAVPPQETQYF
v_call: TRBV20-1; clone_size: -; j_call: TRBJ2-5; d_call: TRBD2; cdr3_nt: TGCAGTGCTAGAGAACTAGCGCAAGAGACCCAGTACTTC; cdr3_aa: CSARELAQETQYF
v_call: TRBV12-3/TRBV12-4; clone_size: many; j_call: TRBJ2-7; d_call: -; cdr3_nt: TGTGCCAGCAGTTTAATGGGTTTCTACGAGCAGTACTTC; cdr3_aa: CASSLMGFYEQYF
v_call: TRBV7-2; clone_size: many; j_call: TRBJ2-1; d_call: TRBD2; cdr3_nt: TGTGCCAGCAGCATCCGGACTAGCGGGCTATACAATGAGCAGTTCTTC; cdr3_aa: CASSIRTSGLYNEQFF
v_call: TRBV29-1; clone_size: -; j_call: TRBJ1-2; d_call: TRBD1; cdr3_nt: TGCAGCGTGAGCGACAGGGCCCGGGGCTACACCTTC; cdr3_aa: CSVSDRARGYTF
v_call: TRBV18; clone_size: -; j_call: TRBJ2-7; d_call: -; cdr3_nt: TGTGCCAGCTCACCACGCCAGGGCGGGAACGAGCAGTACTTC; cdr3_aa: CASSPRQGGNEQYF
v_call: TRBV20-1; clone_size: -; j_call: TRBJ2-7; d_call: -; cdr3_nt: TGCAGTGCTAGAGACAGGATTTACGACGGGCAGTACTTC; cdr3_aa: CSARDRIYDGQYF
v_call: TRBV6-5; clone_size: many; j_call: TRBJ2-7; d_call: TRBD2; cdr3_nt: TGTGCCAGCAGACTCGGACTAGCGGAGTCCTACGAGCAGTACTTC; cdr3_aa: CASRLGLAESYEQYF
v_call: TRBV29-1; clone_size: few; j_call: TRBJ2-7; d_call: -; cdr3_nt: TGCAGCGTCCGGGACCGCACATCAACCTACGAGCAGTACTTC; cdr3_aa: CSVRDRTSTYEQYF
v_call: TRBV5-1; clone_size: -; j_call: TRBJ1-2; d_call: -; cdr3_nt: TGCGCCAGCAGCTTGTCGGTGCAGGCAGTGGGCGGCTACACCTTC; cdr3_aa: CASSLSVQAVGGYTF
v_call: TRBV20-1; clone_size: -; j_call: TRBJ2-7; d_call: -; cdr3_nt: TGCAGTGCTAGAGGCCGGGGCCGACCCTACGAGCAGTACTTC; cdr3_aa: CSARGRGRPYEQYF
v_call: TRBV5-1; clone_size: -; j_call: TRBJ2-1; d_call: TRBD2; cdr3_nt: TGCGCCAGCAGCTTTGGTCCGGGAGGGCCGACACAGTTCTTC; cdr3_aa: CASSFGPGGPTQFF
v_call: TRBV5-1; clone_size: few; j_call: TRBJ2-2; d_call: -; cdr3_nt: TGCGCCAGCAGCCTCGGGACGGAGAACACCGGGGAGCTGTTTTTT; cdr3_aa: CASSLGTENTGELFF
v_call: TRBV6-6; clone_size: -; j_call: TRBJ2-5; d_call: -; cdr3_nt: TGTGCCAGCTCGGAGGGCTTCCAAGAGACCCAGTACTTC; cdr3_aa: CASSEGFQETQYF
v_call: TRBV10-3; clone_size: -; j_call: TRBJ1-1; d_call: -; cdr3_nt: TGTGCCATCAGTGAGGTCGGGAACACTGAAGCTTTCTTT; cdr3_aa: CAISEVGNTEAFF
v_call: TRBV20-1; clone_size: many; j_call: TRBJ1-6; d_call: TRBD1; cdr3_nt: TGCAGTGCAGGGGACAGTGTGAATTCACCCCTCCACTTT; cdr3_aa: CSAGDSVNSPLHF
v_call: TRBV7-2; clone_size: many; j_call: TRBJ2-1; d_call: TRBD1; cdr3_nt: TGTGCCAGCAGCCCCACAGGGGCCCACTCCTACAATGAGCAGTTCTTC; cdr3_aa: CASSPTGAHSYNEQFF
v_call: TRBV19; clone_size: few; j_call: TRBJ2-7; d_call: TRBD2; cdr3_nt: TGTGCCAGTAGACCGGGATCGGGACTAGCGGACTACTACGAGCAGTACTTC; cdr3_aa: CASRPGSGLADYYEQYF
v_call: TRBV20-1; clone_size: few; j_call: TRBJ2-7; d_call: -; cdr3_nt: TGCAGTGCTAGTCGCACTAGCAGATCCTACGAGCAGTACTTC; cdr3_aa: CSASRTSRSYEQYF
v_call: TRBV9; clone_size: -; j_call: TRBJ1-1; d_call: -; cdr3_nt: TGTGCCAGCAGCGTAGGGGCATGGGGGAACACTGAAGCTTTCTTT; cdr3_aa: CASSVGAWGNTEAFF
v_call: TRBV12-3/TRBV12-4; clone_size: -; j_call: TRBJ2-1; d_call: -; cdr3_nt: TGTGCCAACCGCAAGGGGATCCACAATGAGCAGTTCTTC; cdr3_aa: CANRKGIHNEQFF
v_call: TRBV10-3; clone_size: -; j_call: TRBJ1-5; d_call: TRBD1; cdr3_nt: TGTGCCATCAGTGAGTTCACAGGGGATAATCTTCAGCCCCAGCATTTT; cdr3_aa: CAISEFTGDNLQPQHF
v_call: TRBV3-1; clone_size: -; j_call: TRBJ2-4; d_call: TRBD1; cdr3_nt: TGTGCCAGCAGCCAAGTTAGGACAGGGGTGGACAAAAACATTCAGTACTTC; cdr3_aa: CASSQVRTGVDKNIQYF
v_call: TRBV29-1; clone_size: many; j_call: TRBJ2-7; d_call: TRBD2; cdr3_nt: TGCAGCGTTGGGGGACTAGCGGGAGTATCCGAGCAGTACTTC; cdr3_aa: CSVGGLAGVSEQYF
v_call: TRBV20-1; clone_size: few; j_call: TRBJ2-7; d_call: TRBD1; cdr3_nt: TGCAGTGCTAGGTCCGGGACAGGAGACTACGAGCAGTACTTC; cdr3_aa: CSARSGTGDYEQYF
v_call: TRBV7-2; clone_size: many; j_call: TRBJ1-2; d_call: -; cdr3_nt: TGTGCCAGCAGCTTAGGGGGACTCGGGGGCTATGGCTACACCTTC; cdr3_aa: CASSLGGLGGYGYTF
v_call: TRBV15; clone_size: many; j_call: TRBJ2-1; d_call: -; cdr3_nt: TGTGCCACCAGCAGAGCAGGATTAGATCGACAGTTCTTC; cdr3_aa: CATSRAGLDRQFF
v_call: TRBV10-3; clone_size: -; j_call: TRBJ2-7; d_call: TRBD1; cdr3_nt: TGTGCCACCGCCGGGACAGGGGGCCGAGGAGCCTCCGAGCAGTACTTC; cdr3_aa: CATAGTGGRGASEQYF
v_call: TRBV5-6; clone_size: once; j_call: TRBJ1-1; d_call: -; cdr3_nt: TGTGGCAGCAGCTTTTATGGGGAAATCACTGAAGCTTTCTTT; cdr3_aa: CGSSFYGEITEAFF
v_call: TRBV12-5; clone_size: -; j_call: TRBJ2-1; d_call: TRBD2; cdr3_nt: TGTGCTAGTGGTCCAGGTCGGGGGGGAGACAATGAGCAGTTCTTC; cdr3_aa: CASGPGRGGDNEQFF
v_call: TRBV24-1; clone_size: -; j_call: TRBJ2-2; d_call: -; cdr3_nt: TGTGCCACCAGCACGACGTACACCGGGGAGCTGTTTTTT; cdr3_aa: CATSTTYTGELFF